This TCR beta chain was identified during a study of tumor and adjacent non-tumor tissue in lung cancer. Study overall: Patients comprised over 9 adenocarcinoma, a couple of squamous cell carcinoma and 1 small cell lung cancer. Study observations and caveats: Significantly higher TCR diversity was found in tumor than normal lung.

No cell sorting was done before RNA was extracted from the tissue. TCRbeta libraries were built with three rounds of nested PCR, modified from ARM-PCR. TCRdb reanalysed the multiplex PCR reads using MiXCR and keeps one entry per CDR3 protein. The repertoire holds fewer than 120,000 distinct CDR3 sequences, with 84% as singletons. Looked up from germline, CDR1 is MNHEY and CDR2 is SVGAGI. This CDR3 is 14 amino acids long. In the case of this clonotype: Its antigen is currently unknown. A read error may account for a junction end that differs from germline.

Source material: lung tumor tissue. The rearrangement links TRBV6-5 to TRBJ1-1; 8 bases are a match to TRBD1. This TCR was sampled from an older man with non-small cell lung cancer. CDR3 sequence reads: CASGQAGGRREASF. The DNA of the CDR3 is TGTGCCAGCGGCCAGGCAGGGGGCCGTCGTGAAGCTTCCTTT.